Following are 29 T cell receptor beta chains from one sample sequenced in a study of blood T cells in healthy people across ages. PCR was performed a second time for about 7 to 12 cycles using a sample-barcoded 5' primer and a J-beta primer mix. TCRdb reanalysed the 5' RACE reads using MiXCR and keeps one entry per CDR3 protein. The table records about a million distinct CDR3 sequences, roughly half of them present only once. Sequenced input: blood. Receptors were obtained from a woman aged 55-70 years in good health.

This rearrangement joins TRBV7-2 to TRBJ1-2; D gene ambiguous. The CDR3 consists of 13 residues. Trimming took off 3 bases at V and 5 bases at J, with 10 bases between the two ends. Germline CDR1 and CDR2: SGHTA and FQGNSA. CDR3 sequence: CASSFPGLYGYTF. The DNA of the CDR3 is TGTGCCAGCAGCTTTCCAGGTTTATATGGCTACACCTTC.

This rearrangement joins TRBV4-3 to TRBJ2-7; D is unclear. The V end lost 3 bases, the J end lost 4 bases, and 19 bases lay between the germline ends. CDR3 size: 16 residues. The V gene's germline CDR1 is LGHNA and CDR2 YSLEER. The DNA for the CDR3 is TGCGCCAGCAGCCAGGCCCCACACAACGGGCTTTACGAGCAGTACTTC. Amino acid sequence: CASSQAPHNGLYEQYF.

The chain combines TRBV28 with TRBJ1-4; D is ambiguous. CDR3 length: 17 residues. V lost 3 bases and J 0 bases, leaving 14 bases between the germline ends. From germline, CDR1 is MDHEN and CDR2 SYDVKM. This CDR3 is CASSLTKISATNEKLFF. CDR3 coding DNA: TGTGCCAGCAGTTTGACTAAAATAAGTGCAACTAATGAAAAACTGTTTTTT.

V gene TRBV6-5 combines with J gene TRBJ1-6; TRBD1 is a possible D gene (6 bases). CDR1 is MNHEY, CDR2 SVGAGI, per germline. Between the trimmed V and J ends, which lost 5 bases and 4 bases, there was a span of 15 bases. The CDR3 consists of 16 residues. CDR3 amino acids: CASSNGQREYNSPLHF. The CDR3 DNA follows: TGTGCCAGCAGTAACGGACAGAGAGAGTATAATTCACCCCTCCACTTT.

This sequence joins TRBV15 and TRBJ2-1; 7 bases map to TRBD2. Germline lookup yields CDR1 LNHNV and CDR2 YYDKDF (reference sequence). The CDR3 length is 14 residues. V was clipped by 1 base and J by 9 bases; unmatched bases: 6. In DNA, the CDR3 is TGTGCCACCAGCAGAGGGGGGGGAGTCAGTGAGCAGTTCTTC. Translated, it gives CATSRGGGVSEQFF. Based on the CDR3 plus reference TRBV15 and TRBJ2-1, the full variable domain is DAMVIQNPRYQVTQFGKPVTLSCSQTLNHNVMYWYQQKSSQAPKLLFHYYDKDFNNEADTPDNFQSRRPNTSFCFLDIRSPGLGDTAMYLCATSRGGGVSEQFFGPGTRLTVL.

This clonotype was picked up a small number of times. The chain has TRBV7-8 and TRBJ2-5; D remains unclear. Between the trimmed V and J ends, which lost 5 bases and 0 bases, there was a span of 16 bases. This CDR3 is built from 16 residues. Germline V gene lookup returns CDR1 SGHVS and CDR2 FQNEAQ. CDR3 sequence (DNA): TGTGCCAGCAGCCCCGTCCGCATCAAACACCAAGAGACCCAGTACTTC. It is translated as CASSPVRIKHQETQYF.

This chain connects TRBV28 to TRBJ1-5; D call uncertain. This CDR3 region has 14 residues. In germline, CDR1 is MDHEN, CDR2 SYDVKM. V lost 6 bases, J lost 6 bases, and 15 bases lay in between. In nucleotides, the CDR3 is TGTGCCAGCAGCCACGAAGCTACCCGTCAGCCCCAGCATTTT. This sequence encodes CASSHEATRQPQHF. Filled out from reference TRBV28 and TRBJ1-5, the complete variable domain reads DVKVTQSSRYLVKRTGEKVFLECVQDMDHENMFWYRQDPGLGLRLIYFSYDVKMKEKGDIPEGYSVSREKKERFSLILESASTNQTSMYLCASSHEATRQPQHFGDGTRLSIL.

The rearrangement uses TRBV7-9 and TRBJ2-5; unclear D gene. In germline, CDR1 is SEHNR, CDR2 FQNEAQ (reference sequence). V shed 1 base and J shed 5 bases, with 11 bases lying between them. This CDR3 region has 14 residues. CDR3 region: CASSLGVYAETQYF. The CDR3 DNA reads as TGTGCCAGCAGCTTAGGTGTATACGCGGAGACCCAGTACTTC.

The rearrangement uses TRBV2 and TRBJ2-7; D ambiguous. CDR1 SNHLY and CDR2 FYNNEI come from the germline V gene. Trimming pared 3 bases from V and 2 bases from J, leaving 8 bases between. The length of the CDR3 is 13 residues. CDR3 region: CASSDNPPYEQYF. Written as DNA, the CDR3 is TGTGCCAGCAGTGACAATCCCCCCTACGAGCAGTACTTC.

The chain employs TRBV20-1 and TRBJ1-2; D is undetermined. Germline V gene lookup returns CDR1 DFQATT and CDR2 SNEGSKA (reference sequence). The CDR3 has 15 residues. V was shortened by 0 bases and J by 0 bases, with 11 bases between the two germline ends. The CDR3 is CSARDLTGTNYGYTF. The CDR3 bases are TGCAGTGCTAGAGACCTAACCGGGACTAACTATGGCTACACCTTC.

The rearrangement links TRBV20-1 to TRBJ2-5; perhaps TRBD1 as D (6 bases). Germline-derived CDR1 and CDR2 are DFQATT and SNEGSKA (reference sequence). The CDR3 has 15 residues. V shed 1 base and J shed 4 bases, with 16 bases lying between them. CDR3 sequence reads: CSARGADSDPETQYF. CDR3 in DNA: TGCAGTGCTAGAGGTGCGGACAGCGATCCAGAGACCCAGTACTTC.

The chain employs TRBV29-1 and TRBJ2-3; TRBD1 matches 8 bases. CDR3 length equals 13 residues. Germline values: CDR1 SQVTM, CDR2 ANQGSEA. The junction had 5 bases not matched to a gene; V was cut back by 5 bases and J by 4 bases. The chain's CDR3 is CSVRQGTADTQYF. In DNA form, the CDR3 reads TGCAGCGTTCGACAGGGGACCGCAGATACGCAGTATTTT.

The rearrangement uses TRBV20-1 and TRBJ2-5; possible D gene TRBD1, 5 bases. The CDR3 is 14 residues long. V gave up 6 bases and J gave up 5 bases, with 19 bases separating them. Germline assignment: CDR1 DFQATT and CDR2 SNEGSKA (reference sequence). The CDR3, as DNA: TGCAGTGCGAGAAGCCGGGCCTCAGGGGAGACCCAGTACTTC. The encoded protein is CSARSRASGETQYF.

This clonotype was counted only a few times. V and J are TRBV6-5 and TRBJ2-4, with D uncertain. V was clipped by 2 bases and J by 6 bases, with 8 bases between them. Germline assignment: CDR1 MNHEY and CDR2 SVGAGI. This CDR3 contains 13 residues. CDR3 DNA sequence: TGTGCCAGCAGTTACCAACACTCAAACATTCAGTACTTC. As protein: CASSYQHSNIQYF.

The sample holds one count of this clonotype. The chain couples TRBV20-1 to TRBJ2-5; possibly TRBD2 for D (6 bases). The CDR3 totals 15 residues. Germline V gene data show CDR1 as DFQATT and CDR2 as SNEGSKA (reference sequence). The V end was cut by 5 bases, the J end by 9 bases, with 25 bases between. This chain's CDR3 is CSAGGSRVGIVAQYF. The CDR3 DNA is TGCAGTGCTGGAGGGTCGCGGGTTGGGATCGTGGCCCAGTACTTC.

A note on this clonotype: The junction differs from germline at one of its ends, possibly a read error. This CDR3 reads CASSPGTIYSHNEQFF. CDR3 in DNA: TGCGCCAGCAGTCCGGGGACTATCTACTCCCACAATGAGCAGTTCTTC. The chain has TRBV5-1 and TRBJ2-1, with TRBD2 matching over 7 bases. This CDR3 is 16 amino acids long. Germline loops: CDR1 SGHRS, CDR2 YFSETQ.

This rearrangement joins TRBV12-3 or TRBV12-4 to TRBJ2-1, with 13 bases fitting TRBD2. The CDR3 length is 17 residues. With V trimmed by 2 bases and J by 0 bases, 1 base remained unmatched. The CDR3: CASSLRTSGSSYNEQFF. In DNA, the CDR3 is TGTGCCAGCAGTTTACGGACTAGCGGGAGCTCCTACAATGAGCAGTTCTTC.

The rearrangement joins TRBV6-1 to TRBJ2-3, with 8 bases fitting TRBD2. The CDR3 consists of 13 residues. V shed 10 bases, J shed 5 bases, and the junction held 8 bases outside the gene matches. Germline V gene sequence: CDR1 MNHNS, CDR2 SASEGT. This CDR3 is CANGRAVGDTQYF. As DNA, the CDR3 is TGTGCCAACGGGAGGGCCGTGGGAGATACGCAGTATTTT.

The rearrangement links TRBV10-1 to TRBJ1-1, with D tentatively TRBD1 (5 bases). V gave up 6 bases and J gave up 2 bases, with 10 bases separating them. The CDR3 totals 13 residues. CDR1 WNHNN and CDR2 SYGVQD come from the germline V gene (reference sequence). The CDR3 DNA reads TGCGCCAGCAGAGGGGAACCAAACACTGAAGCTTTCTTT. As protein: CASRGEPNTEAFF.

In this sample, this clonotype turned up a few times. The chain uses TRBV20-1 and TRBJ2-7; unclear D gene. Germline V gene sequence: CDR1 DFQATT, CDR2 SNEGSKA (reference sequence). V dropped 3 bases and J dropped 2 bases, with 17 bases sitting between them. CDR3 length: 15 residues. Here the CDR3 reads CSARGRSLTTYEQYF. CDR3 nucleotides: TGCAGTGCTAGGGGTCGCTCGCTAACAACCTACGAGCAGTACTTC.

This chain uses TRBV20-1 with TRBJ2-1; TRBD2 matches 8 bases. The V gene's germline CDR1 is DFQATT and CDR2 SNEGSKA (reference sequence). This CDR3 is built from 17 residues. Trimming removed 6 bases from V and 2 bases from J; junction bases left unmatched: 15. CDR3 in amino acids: CSASWVAGGDPYNEQFF. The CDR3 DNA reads TGCAGTGCCAGTTGGGTGGCGGGAGGCGATCCCTACAATGAGCAGTTCTTC.

CDR3 region: CASSLGGSWYGYTF. DNA of the CDR3: TGTGCCAGCAGCTTAGGAGGTTCTTGGTATGGCTACACCTTC. This chain joins TRBV7-2 and TRBJ1-2; no definite D call. Looked up from germline, CDR1 is SGHTA and CDR2 is FQGNSA. The CDR3 extends over 14 amino acids. The V end was cut by 1 base, the J end by 5 bases, with 11 bases between.

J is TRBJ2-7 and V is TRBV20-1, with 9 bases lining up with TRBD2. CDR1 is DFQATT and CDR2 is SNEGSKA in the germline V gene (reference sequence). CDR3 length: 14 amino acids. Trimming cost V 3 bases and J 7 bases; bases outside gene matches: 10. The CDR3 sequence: CSASSLAGYNEQYF. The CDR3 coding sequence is TGCAGTGCTAGTAGTCTAGCGGGATACAATGAGCAGTACTTC.

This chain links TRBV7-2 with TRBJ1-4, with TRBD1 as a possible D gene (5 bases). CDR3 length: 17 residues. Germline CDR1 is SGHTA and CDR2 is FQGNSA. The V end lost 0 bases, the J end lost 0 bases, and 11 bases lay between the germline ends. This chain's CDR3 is CASSLAWGSPTNEKLFF. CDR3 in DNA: TGTGCCAGCAGCTTAGCGTGGGGGTCCCCAACTAATGAAAAACTGTTTTTT. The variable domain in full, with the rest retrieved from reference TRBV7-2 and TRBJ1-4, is GAGVSQSPSNKVTEKGKDVELRCDPISGHTALYWYRQSLGQGLEFLIYFQGNSAPDKSGLPSDRFSAERTGGSVSTLTIQRTQQEDSAVYLCASSLAWGSPTNEKLFFGSGTQLSVL.

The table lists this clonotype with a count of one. In DNA, the CDR3 is TGCAGTGCTAGGGTGCCTAACCAAGAGACCCAGTACTTC. The encoded protein is CSARVPNQETQYF. The V and J genes are TRBV20-1 and TRBJ2-7, with no clear D. TRBJ2-5 explains the end of the DNA better; the J call may be wrong. In germline, CDR1 is DFQATT, CDR2 SNEGSKA (reference sequence). The CDR3 totals 13 residues.

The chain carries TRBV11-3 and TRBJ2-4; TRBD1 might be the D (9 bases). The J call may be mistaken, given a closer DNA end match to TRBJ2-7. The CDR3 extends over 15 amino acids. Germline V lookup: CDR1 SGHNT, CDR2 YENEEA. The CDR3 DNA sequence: TGTGCCAGCAGTATAGCGGGACAGGGAAACTACGAGCAGTACTTC. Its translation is CASSIAGQGNYEQYF.

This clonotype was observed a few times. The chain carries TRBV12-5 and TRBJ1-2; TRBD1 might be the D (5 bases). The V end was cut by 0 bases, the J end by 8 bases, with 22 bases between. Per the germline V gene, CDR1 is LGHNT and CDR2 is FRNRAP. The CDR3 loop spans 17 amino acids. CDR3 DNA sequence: TGTGCTAGTGGTTTGGTATCGGGGGAAACGGCCGGCACGGGCTACACCTTC. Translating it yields CASGLVSGETAGTGYTF.

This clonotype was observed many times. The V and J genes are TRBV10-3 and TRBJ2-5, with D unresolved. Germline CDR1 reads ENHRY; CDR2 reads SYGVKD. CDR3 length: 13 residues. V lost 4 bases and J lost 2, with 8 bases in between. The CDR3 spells CAISVGTQETQYF. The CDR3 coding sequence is TGTGCCATCAGTGTAGGAACTCAAGAGACCCAGTACTTC.

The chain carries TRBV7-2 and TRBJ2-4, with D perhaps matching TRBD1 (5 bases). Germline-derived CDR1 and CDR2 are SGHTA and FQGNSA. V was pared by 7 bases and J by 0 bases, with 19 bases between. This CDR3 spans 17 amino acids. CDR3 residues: CASNSPARDLAKNIQYF. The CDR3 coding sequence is TGTGCCAGCAACTCCCCCGCCAGGGATCTAGCCAAAAACATTCAGTACTTC.